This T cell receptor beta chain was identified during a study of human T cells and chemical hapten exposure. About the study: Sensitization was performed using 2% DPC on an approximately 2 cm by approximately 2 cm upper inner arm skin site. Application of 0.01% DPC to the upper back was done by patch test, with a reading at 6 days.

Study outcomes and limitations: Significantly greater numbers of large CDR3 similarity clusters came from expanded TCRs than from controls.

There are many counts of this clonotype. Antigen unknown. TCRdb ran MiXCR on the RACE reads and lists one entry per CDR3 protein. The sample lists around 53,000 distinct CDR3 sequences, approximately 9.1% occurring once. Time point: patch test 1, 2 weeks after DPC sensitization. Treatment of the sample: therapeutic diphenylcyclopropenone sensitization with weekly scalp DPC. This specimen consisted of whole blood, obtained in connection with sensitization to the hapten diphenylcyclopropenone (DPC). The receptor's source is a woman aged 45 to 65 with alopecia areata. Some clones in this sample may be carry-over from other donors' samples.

CDR3 region: CATTSGGGTEAFF. The CDR3 DNA follows: TGTGCCACAACTTCGGGGGGCGGCACTGAAGCTTTCTTT. J is TRBJ1-1 and V is TRBV2; tentatively, D is TRBD1 (6 bases). V was trimmed by 10 bases and J by 4 bases, leaving 16 bases between them. The CDR3 consists of 13 residues. Germline loops: CDR1 SNHLY, CDR2 FYNNEI.